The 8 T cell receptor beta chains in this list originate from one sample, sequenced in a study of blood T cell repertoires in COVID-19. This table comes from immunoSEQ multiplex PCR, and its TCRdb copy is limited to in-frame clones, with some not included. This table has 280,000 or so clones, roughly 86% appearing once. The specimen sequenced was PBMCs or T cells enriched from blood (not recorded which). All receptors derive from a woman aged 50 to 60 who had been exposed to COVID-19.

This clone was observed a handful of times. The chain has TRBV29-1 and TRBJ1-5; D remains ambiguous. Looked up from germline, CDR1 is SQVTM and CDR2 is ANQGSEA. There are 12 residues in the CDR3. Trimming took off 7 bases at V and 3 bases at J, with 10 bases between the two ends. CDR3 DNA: TGCAGCGCTGGTAAGCCCAATCAGCCCCAGCATTTT. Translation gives CSAGKPNQPQHF.

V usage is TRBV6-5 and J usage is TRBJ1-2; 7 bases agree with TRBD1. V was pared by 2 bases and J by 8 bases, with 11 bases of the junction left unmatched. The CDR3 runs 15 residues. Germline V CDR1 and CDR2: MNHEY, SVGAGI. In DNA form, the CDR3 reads TGTGCCAGCAGTTACGATCAGACAGGGATGGAAGGCTACACCTTC. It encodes CASSYDQTGMEGYTF.

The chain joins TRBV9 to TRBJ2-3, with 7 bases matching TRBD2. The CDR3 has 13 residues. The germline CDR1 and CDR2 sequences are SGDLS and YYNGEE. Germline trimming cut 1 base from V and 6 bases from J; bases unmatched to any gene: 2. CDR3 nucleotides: TGTGCCAGCAGCGTACCGGGAGGCGATACGCAGTATTTT. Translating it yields CASSVPGGDTQYF.

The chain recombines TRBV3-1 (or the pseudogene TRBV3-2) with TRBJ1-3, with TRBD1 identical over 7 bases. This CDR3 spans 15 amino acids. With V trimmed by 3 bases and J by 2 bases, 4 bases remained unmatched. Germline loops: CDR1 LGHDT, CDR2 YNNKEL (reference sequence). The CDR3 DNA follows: TGTGCCAGCAGCCACCCGACAGGGACTGGAAACACCATATATTTT. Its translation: CASSHPTGTGNTIYF.

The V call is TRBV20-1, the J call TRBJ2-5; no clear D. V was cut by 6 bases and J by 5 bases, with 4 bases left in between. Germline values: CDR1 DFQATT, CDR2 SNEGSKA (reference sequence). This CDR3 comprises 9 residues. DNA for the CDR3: TGCAGTGCCGGGGAGACCCAGTACTTC. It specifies CSAGETQYF.

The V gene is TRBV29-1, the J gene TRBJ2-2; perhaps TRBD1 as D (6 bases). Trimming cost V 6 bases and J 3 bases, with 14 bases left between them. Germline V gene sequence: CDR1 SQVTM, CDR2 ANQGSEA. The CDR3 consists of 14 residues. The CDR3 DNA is TGCAGCGTCATGATCAGGGGAGACACCGGGGAGCTGTTTTTT. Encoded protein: CSVMIRGDTGELFF.

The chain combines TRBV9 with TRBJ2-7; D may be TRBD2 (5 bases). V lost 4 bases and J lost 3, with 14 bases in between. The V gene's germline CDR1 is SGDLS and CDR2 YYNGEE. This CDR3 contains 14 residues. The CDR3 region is CASSPGLSSYEQYF. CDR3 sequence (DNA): TGTGCCAGCAGCCCTGGACTTAGTAGCTACGAGCAGTACTTC.

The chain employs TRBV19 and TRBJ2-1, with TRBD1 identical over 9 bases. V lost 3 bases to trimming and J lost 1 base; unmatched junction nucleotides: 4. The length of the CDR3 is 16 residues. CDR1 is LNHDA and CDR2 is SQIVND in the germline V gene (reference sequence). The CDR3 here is CASSIGTGFSYNEQFF. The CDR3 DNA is TGTGCCAGTAGTATCGGGACAGGGTTTTCCTACAATGAGCAGTTCTTC.